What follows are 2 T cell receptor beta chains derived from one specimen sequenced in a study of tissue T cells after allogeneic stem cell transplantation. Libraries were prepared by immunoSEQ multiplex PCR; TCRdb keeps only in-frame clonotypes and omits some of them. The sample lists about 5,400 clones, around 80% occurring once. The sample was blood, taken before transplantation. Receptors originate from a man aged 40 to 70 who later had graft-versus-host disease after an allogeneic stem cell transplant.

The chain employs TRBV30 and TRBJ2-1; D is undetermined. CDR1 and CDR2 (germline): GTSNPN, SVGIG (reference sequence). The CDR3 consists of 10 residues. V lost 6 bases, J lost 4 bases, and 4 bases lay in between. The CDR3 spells CACVYNEQFF. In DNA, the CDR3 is TGTGCCTGCGTGTACAATGAGCAGTTCTTC.

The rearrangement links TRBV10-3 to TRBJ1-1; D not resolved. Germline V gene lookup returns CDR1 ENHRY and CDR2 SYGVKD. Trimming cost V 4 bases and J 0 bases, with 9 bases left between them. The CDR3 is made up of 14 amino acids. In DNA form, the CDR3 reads TGTGCCATCAGTGTAGGGTTTATGAACACTGAAGCTTTCTTT. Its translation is CAISVGFMNTEAFF.